What follows are 9 T cell receptor beta chains derived from one specimen sequenced in a study of blood T cells in healthy people across ages. The second PCR ran roughly 6 to 11 cycles with a sample-barcoded 5' primer and J-beta primers. TCRdb reprocessed the 5' RACE reads via MiXCR and lists one record per CDR3 protein. The profile shows about 1.4 million distinct CDR3 sequences, approximately 59% of them singletons. The sample was blood. The receptors were sampled from a man aged 18 to 29 in good health.

The rearrangement links TRBV5-1 to TRBJ2-7, with a weak D call TRBD1 (5 bases). Germline CDR1 and CDR2: SGHRS and YFSETQ. The V end lost 7 bases, the J end lost 2 bases, and 19 bases lay between the germline ends. CDR3 length: 15 residues. In DNA form, the CDR3 reads TGCGCCAGCCGATCCACAGGCGACCCTACCTACGAGCAGTACTTC. Its translation: CASRSTGDPTYEQYF.

The chain joins TRBV6-2 or TRBV6-3 to TRBJ2-7, with TRBD1 matching over 9 bases. V gave up 2 bases and J gave up 7 bases; unmatched junction bases: 9. This CDR3 region has 15 residues. Germline assignment: CDR1 MNHEY and CDR2 SVGEGT. CDR3 protein: CASSYEGDRDWEQYF. The CDR3 DNA reads as TGTGCCAGCAGTTACGAGGGGGACAGGGACTGGGAGCAGTACTTC.

J is TRBJ1-5 and V is TRBV3-1; D not resolved. CDR3 length: 14 amino acids. V lost 0 bases, J lost 3 bases, and 6 bases lay in between. Germline lookup yields CDR1 LGHDT and CDR2 YNNKEL (reference sequence). CDR3 loop: CASSQDGDNQPQHF. The CDR3 DNA is TGTGCCAGCAGCCAAGACGGCGACAATCAGCCCCAGCATTTT.

This CDR3 reads CASSQVTSGSRYEQYF. The CDR3 DNA reads TGCGCCAGCAGCCAAGTCACTAGCGGGAGTAGGTACGAGCAGTACTTC. The chain uses TRBV4-1 and TRBJ2-7; 11 bases map to TRBD2. CDR3 length: 16 amino acids. The V segment lost 1 base and the J segment 4 bases; nucleotides outside the gene matches: 6. Germline CDR1 and CDR2: MGHRA and YSYEKL.

V and J are TRBV20-1 and TRBJ1-2, with no clear D. V was clipped by 0 bases and J by 4 bases, with 9 bases between them. This CDR3 has 13 amino acids. Per the germline V gene, CDR1 is DFQATT and CDR2 is SNEGSKA (reference sequence). The CDR3 loop is CSAREGLGYGYTF. The CDR3 DNA reads TGCAGTGCTAGAGAAGGACTGGGCTATGGCTACACCTTC.

The chain combines TRBV5-5 with TRBJ2-7, with TRBD2 identical over 7 bases. The CDR3 length is 15 residues. In germline, CDR1 is SGHKS, CDR2 YYEKEE (reference sequence). The trim removed 3 bases at V and 0 bases at J, leaving 6 bases unmatched. The CDR3, as DNA: TGTGCCAGCAGCTCAGCGGGACCCCCCTCCTACGAGCAGTACTTC. It is translated as CASSSAGPPSYEQYF.

V usage is TRBV9 and J usage is TRBJ1-1; 7 bases map to TRBD1. The CDR3 spans 15 residues. V lost 0 bases and J lost 0; bases outside the gene matches: 2. Germline assignment: CDR1 SGDLS and CDR2 YYNGEE. CDR3 DNA: TGTGCCAGCAGCGTAGTAGGACAGGTGAACACTGAAGCTTTCTTT. Protein product: CASSVVGQVNTEAFF.

This clonotype was seen only a few times. This chain uses TRBV25-1 with TRBJ1-1; D ambiguous. Trimming removed 4 bases from V and 0 bases from J, with 3 bases in between. This CDR3 region has 12 residues. The V gene's germline CDR1 is MGHDK and CDR2 SYGVNS. DNA for the CDR3: TGTGCCAGCAGTGGGATGAACACTGAAGCTTTCTTT. It codes for CASSGMNTEAFF.

Here the CDR3 reads CASSQDFQTISYEQYF. CDR3 coding DNA: TGCGCCAGCAGCCAAGATTTCCAGACAATCTCCTACGAGCAGTACTTC. This sequence joins TRBV4-1 and TRBJ2-5; D is ambiguous. The J call is uncertain, as TRBJ2-7 better fits the DNA end. Germline V gene sequence: CDR1 MGHRA, CDR2 YSYEKL. The CDR3 runs 16 residues.